This TCR beta chain was sequenced during a study of T cells expressing NK-cell markers. TCRdb re-called the 5' RACE reads and catalogs CDR3 proteins one per entry, DNA excluded. The sample holds a few hundred thousand distinct CDR3 sequences. CDR3 size: 13 residues. Germline V lookup: CDR1 MNHNS, CDR2 SASEGT. This receptor was identified in a man between 18 and 29 years old in good health. Sequenced input: blood T cells: a sorted CD56 or NKG2C T cell subset, CD4+ or CD8+ T cells, or bulk PBMC T cells (not recorded which). The rearrangement links TRBV6-1 to TRBJ2-5; TCRdb's D gene call, TRBD1, goes unchecked for lack of DNA. CDR3 sequence reads: CASRGGNQETQYF.